A selection of T cell receptor beta chains follows, all from one sample in a study of spatial heterogeneity in lung cancer. TCRdb passed the 5' RACE reads through MiXCR, listing each CDR3 protein once. The table shows 95,000 to 120,000 distinct CDR3 sequences, with 9.5% to 14% occurring only once. Material: PBMCs, obtained at follow-up. These receptors all stem from a female donor with early-stage non-small cell lung cancer. Each CDR3 is given with its conserved first and last residue. A D gene is named only where the DNA matches it firmly. Size tells how often a clone was seen (once, few, many) or the class of an expanded clone, and some rows leave it out.

d_call	v_call	cdr3_length	j_call	clone_size	cdr3_nt	cdr3_aa
.	TRBV2	14	TRBJ1-5	few	TGTGCCAGCAGTGAAAGTAATAGCAATCAGCCCCAGCATTTT	CASSESNSNQPQHF
.	TRBV28	18	TRBJ2-6	few	TGTGCCAGCAGTTTAATGGGCGGGGCTTCTTCGGGGGCCAACGTCCTGACTTTC	CASSLMGGASSGANVLTF
TRBD2	TRBV9	16	TRBJ2-1	few	TGTGCCAGCAGCGTGAGCTCTAGCGGGGTCTACAATGAGCAGTTCTTC	CASSVSSSGVYNEQFF
.	TRBV27	16	TRBJ2-3	few	TGTGCCAGCAGTCGAATCCAGACCGCCCCACCAGATACGCAGTATTTT	CASSRIQTAPPDTQYF
.	TRBV4-3	15	TRBJ1-1	few	TGCGCCAGCAGCCAAGATCACTTAATGAACACTGAAGCTTTCTTT	CASSQDHLMNTEAFF
TRBD2	TRBV7-9	14	TRBJ2-1	few	TGTGCCAGCAGCTTAGGGGGACTAGCGGGAGAGCAGTTCTTC	CASSLGGLAGEQFF
TRBD1	TRBV19	16	TRBJ1-4	once	TGTGCCAGTAAGGGACAGGCTGGAGCAACTAATGAAAAACTGTTTTTT	CASKGQAGATNEKLFF
.	TRBV5-1	15	TRBJ1-1	.	TGCGCCAGCAGCCCAGGGACCGCTGATCGGGGTGTTTCTTTCTTT	CASSPGTADRGVSFF
.	TRBV19	15	TRBJ1-3	few	TGTGCCAGTAGTCCATTCTACAAACCTGGAAACACCATATATTTT	CASSPFYKPGNTIYF
.	TRBV28	13	TRBJ2-4	few	TGTGCCAGCACTAAGACAGGAGAAAACATTCAGTACTTC	CASTKTGENIQYF
.	TRBV9	15	TRBJ2-3	many	TGTGCCAGCAGCGTAGGGTCCAGGAGCACAGATACGCAGTATTTT	CASSVGSRSTDTQYF
TRBD1	TRBV2	15	TRBJ2-3	.	TGTGCCAGCAGTCAGGGGGCAATCCGCTCAGATACGCAGTATTTT	CASSQGAIRSDTQYF
.	TRBV5-1	15	TRBJ1-2	.	TGCGCCAGCAGCATAGGACAGATTAATAACTATGGCTACACCTTC	CASSIGQINNYGYTF
.	TRBV12-3/TRBV12-4	12	TRBJ2-3	many	TGTGCCAGCAGTTTTCAGAGGGATACGCAGTATTTT	CASSFQRDTQYF
.	TRBV24-1	15	TRBJ1-2	.	TGTGCCACCAGTGACCCCCATGGCAGGAACTATGGCTACACCTTC	CATSDPHGRNYGYTF
TRBD1	TRBV5-1	17	TRBJ1-6	.	TGCGCCAGCAGCTTGGGCCTGGGACAGGGGAATAATTCACCCCTCCACTTT	CASSLGLGQGNNSPLHF
.	TRBV24-1	15	TRBJ2-3	many	TGTGCCACCAGTGATCGACCCTGGAGAGCAGATACGCAGTATTTT	CATSDRPWRADTQYF
.	TRBV20-1	15	TRBJ1-1	few	TGCAGTGCTAGAGCTCTTGGCCTTGGTTACACTGAAGCTTTCTTT	CSARALGLGYTEAFF
TRBD1	TRBV12-5	14	TRBJ1-6	many	TGTGCTAGTGCCGAACAGGGGAATAATTCACCCCTCCACTTT	CASAEQGNNSPLHF
.	TRBV5-1	15	TRBJ1-1	.	TGCGCCAGCAGCTTGAACGCACAAAAGAACACTGAAGCTTTCTTT	CASSLNAQKNTEAFF
TRBD2	TRBV2	18	TRBJ2-5	.	TGTGCCAGCAGTGTAACTAGCGGGAGAGGGGGCTCGAGGGAGACCCAGTACTTC	CASSVTSGRGGSRETQYF
TRBD2	TRBV28	15	TRBJ2-7	.	TGTGCCAGCAGTTTAATTGTTAGCGGGTCCTACGAGCAGTACTTC	CASSLIVSGSYEQYF
TRBD1	TRBV29-1	14	TRBJ2-1	.	TGCAGCGTTGAAGATCACAGGGGAAGTAATGAGCAGTTCTTC	CSVEDHRGSNEQFF
.	TRBV7-8	15	TRBJ2-3	many	TGTGCCAGCAGCTGGGCGGGGTTAAGCACAGATACGCAGTATTTT	CASSWAGLSTDTQYF
TRBD2	TRBV6-2/TRBV6-3	20	TRBJ2-1	.	TGTGCCAGCAGTTACTTTAACGGACTAGCGGGAGCATGGAGTCGGAATGAGCAGTTCTTC	CASSYFNGLAGAWSRNEQFF
.	TRBV12-3/TRBV12-4	12	TRBJ2-5	many	TGTGCCAGCAGTTGGGGCGAGCAAACCCAGTACTTC	CASSWGEQTQYF
TRBD2	TRBV10-3	17	TRBJ2-1	few	TGTGCCATCAGTGAGAATTGGGGGGGAGAGTTTTTCGATGAGCAGTTCTTC	CAISENWGGEFFDEQFF
.	TRBV4-1	15	TRBJ2-4	.	TGCGCCAGCAGCCAAGATATCACAGAGAGAAACATTCAGTACTTC	CASSQDITERNIQYF
.	TRBV6-8	15	TRBJ1-2	few	TGTGCCAGCAGCCCTACTCCCGACAGCTTATCAGGTTACACCTTC	CASSPTPDSLSGYTF
TRBD2	TRBV5-1	15	TRBJ2-1	.	TGCGCCAGCAGCACGGGACTAGCGGCCTACAATGAGCAGTTCTTC	CASSTGLAAYNEQFF
.	TRBV24-1	14	TRBJ1-3	.	TGTGCCACCAGTGACCCTGCCAGAGGAAACACCATATATTTT	CATSDPARGNTIYF
.	TRBV7-8	13	TRBJ2-2	many	TGTGCCAGCAGCATCCAGAGAACCGGGGAGCTGTTTTTT	CASSIQRTGELFF
TRBD2	TRBV28	15	TRBJ2-5	few	TGTGCCAGCAGTTTGCATCCTAGCGGGCACGAGACCCAGTACTTC	CASSLHPSGHETQYF
TRBD1	TRBV28	14	TRBJ2-4	few	TGTGCCAGCAGATCGGGACAGGGGGCGCAAGAGGTCGGTTTC	CASRSGQGAQEVGF
.	TRBV28	17	TRBJ2-3	few	TGTGCCAGCAGTTCCCCTTTGGACAAATCCTTTTTTGATACGCAGTATTTT	CASSSPLDKSFFDTQYF
TRBD1	TRBV19	18	TRBJ1-5	.	TGTGCCAGTAGCAACGCCGGGACAGGAAGATCGGGCAATCAGCCCCAGCATTTT	CASSNAGTGRSGNQPQHF
.	TRBV5-1	13	TRBJ1-2	.	TGCGCCAGCAGAGAGGGCGCGGACTATGGCTACACCTTC	CASREGADYGYTF